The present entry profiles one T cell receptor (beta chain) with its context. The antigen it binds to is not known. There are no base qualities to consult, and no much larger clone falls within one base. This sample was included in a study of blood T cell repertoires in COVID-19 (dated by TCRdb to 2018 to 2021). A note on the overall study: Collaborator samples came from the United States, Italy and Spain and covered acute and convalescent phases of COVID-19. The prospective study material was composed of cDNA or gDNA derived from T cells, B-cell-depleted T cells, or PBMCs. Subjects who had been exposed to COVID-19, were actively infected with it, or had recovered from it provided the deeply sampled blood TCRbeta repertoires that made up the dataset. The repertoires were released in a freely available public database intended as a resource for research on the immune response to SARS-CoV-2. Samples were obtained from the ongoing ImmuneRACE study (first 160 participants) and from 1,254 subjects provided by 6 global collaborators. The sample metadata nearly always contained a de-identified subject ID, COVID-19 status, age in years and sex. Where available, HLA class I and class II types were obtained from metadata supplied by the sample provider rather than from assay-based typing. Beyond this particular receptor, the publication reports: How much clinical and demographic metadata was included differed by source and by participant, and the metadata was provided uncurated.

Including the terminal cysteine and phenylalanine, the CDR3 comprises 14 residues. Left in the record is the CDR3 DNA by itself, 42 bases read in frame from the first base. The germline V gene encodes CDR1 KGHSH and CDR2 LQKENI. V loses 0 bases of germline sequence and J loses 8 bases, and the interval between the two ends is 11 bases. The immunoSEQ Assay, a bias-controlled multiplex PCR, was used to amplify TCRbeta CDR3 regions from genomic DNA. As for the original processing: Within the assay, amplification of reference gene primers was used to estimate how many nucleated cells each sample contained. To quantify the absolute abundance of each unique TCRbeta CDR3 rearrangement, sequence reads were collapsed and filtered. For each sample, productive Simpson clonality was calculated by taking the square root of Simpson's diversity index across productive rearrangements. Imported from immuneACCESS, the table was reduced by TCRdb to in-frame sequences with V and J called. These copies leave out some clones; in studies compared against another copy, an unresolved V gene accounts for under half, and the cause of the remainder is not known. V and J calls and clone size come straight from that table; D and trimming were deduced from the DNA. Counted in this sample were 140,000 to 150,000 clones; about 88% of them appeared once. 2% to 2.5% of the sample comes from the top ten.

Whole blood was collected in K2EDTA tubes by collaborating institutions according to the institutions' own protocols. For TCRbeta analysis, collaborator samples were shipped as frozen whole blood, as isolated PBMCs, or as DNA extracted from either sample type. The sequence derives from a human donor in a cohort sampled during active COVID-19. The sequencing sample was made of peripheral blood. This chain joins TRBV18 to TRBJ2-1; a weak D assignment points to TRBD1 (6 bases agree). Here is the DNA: TGTGCCAGCTCACCACCGATTCCAGGGGATGAGCAGTTCTTC. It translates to CASSPPIPGDEQFF.